This is a list of T cell receptor beta chains from one sample in a study of STAT5B mutations in CD4+ large granular lymphocyte leukemia. Clones were sequenced by immunoSEQ multiplex PCR, and TCRdb holds only the in-frame ones, with some missing. The repertoire holds about 30,000 clones, with approximately 73% as singletons. The sequenced material came from CD4+ T cells from blood buffy coats. These receptors were taken from a human donor in good health. Each CDR3 is given with its conserved first and last residue. D genes are given only for firm matches. Part of the rows lack a size; the others show once, few, many or a class for expanded clones.

>NA|NA|TRBV7-2|TRBJ1-2
TGTGCCAGCAGGACAGAGACAGCCCTTACCTCTGGCTACACCTTC
CASRTETALTSGYTF
>TRBD1|NA|TRBV7-2|TRBJ2-2
TGTGCCAGCAGCCCGAGACCACAGGGGAGCACCGGGGAGCTGTTTTTT
CASSPRPQGSTGELFF
>TRBD2|NA|TRBV5-4|TRBJ2-2
TGTGCCAGCAGCTTGGCTAGCGGGATATCCGGGGAGCTGTTTTTT
CASSLASGISGELFF
>NA|NA|TRBV7-6|TRBJ2-7
TGTGCCAGCAGCTTAGGCAGAAGGCTCTACGAGCAGTACTTC
CASSLGRRLYEQYF
>TRBD1|NA|TRBV6-5|TRBJ1-1
TGTGCCAGCTCCTTGGACAGGAGGGACACTGAAGCTTTCTTT
CASSLDRRDTEAFF
>TRBD1|NA|TRBV19|TRBJ2-1
TGTGCCAGTAGGGGGGGACAGGCTTACTACAATGAGCAGTTCTTC
CASRGGQAYYNEQFF
>NA|NA|TRBV5-8|TRBJ1-6
TGTGCCAGCAGCTTGCGCTCCTATAATTCACCCCTCCACTTT
CASSLRSYNSPLHF
>NA|few|TRBV14|TRBJ1-1
TGTGCCAGCAGCCAAGTACTGGGTTTGACTGAAGCTTTCTTT
CASSQVLGLTEAFF
>TRBD2|NA|TRBV7-2|TRBJ2-7
TGTGCCAGCAGCTTAGGGCGGGAGGGCCACCACGAGCAGTACTTC
CASSLGREGHHEQYF
>NA|NA|TRBV21-1|TRBJ2-1
TGTGCCAGCAGCAATCAGGGGCTAGCGGGAGGTTCCAATGAGCAGTTCTTC
CASSNQGLAGGSNEQFF
>TRBD1|NA|TRBV13|TRBJ2-7
TGTGCCAGCAGCTCACACGGGACAGGGTCTTACGAGCAGTACTTC
CASSSHGTGSYEQYF
>NA|NA|TRBV5-1|TRBJ1-3
TGCGCCAGCAGCCCGTCAGACTCTGGAAACACCATATATTTT
CASSPSDSGNTIYF
>NA|NA|TRBV5-1|TRBJ2-7
TGCGCCAGCAGCCTGGACACTCCCTACGAGCAGTACTTC
CASSLDTPYEQYF
>TRBD1|NA|TRBV7-2|TRBJ1-1
TGTGCCAGCAGCTTAGGCCGACAGGGGAGAATGGGGAACACTGAAGCTTTCTTT
CASSLGRQGRMGNTEAFF
>TRBD2|once|TRBV19|TRBJ2-7
TGTGCCAGTAGTGCTAGCGGGAGGGGTTACGAGCAGTACTTC
CASSASGRGYEQYF
>TRBD2|NA|TRBV5-1|TRBJ2-3
TGCGCCAGCAGCTTTAGCGGGGGGATTGGGGATACGCAGTATTTT
CASSFSGGIGDTQYF
>TRBD1|few|TRBV28|TRBJ2-2
TGTGCCAGCAGTTTAATGCCAGGGGGTCACACCGGGGAGCTGTTTTTT
CASSLMPGGHTGELFF
>NA|NA|TRBV23-1|TRBJ1-5
TGCGCCAGCGGAGTCCCCGGTCAGGGACCCTTGGGCTCCCCCAATCAGCCCCAGCATTTT
CASGVPGQGPLGSPNQPQHF
>NA|NA|TRBV9|TRBJ1-2
TGTGCCAGCAGCGTAGAGGAAGGTGGAGACTATGGCTACACCTTC
CASSVEEGGDYGYTF
>NA|once|TRBV6-5|TRBJ2-3
TGTGCCAGCAGTTACCCCGGGTCGGATACGCAGTATTTT
CASSYPGSDTQYF
>TRBD1|few|TRBV5-1|TRBJ1-5
TGCGCCAGCAGCTTGGGACAGGGGGCCAATCAGCCCCAGCATTTT
CASSLGQGANQPQHF